Detailed here is one T cell receptor beta chain. Its antigen is not known. TCRdb's table, derived via immunoSEQ multiplex PCR, lists solely in-frame clones and lacks some. The table has 350,000 to 450,000 clones, around 92% seen once. These data originate in a study of Ad26.COV2.S vaccination and SARS-CoV-2 variants. Treatment specified: approximately 18 received Ad26.COV2.S at low or high dose, single or two shots; about 5 received placebo; per-sample allocation not given. Each sample was drawn 63 days after the first injection (of vaccine or placebo). Trimming left V 10 bases short and J 13 bases short, with 18 bases between. The CDR3 extends over 11 amino acids. Germline V CDR1 and CDR2: MNHEY, SMNVEV (reference sequence). Whole-study findings and limits: It was vaccine recipients, not placebo recipients, who had the higher spike-specific TCR breadth.

The source material was peripheral blood, sampled in a trial of Ad26.COV2.S vaccine versus placebo. The V gene is TRBV27, the J gene TRBJ2-3; the D gene is possibly TRBD2 (5 bases). The TCR was taken from a person between 18 and 59 years old who received the Ad26.COV2.S COVID-19 vaccine or a placebo. The CDR3 nucleotides read TGTGCCACTCGGGCGGGCCCCCACGAGTATTTT. Amino acid sequence: CATRAGPHEYF.